This T cell receptor beta chain was sequenced in a study of blood T cell repertoires in COVID-19 (dated by TCRdb to 2018 to 2020). The study in broad terms: Samples covering the acute and convalescent phases of COVID-19 were provided by collaborators in the United States, Italy and Spain. Nearly every sample came with metadata listing a de-identified subject ID, COVID-19 status, age in years and sex. Where HLA class I and class II types were available, the types were taken from metadata supplied by the sample provider, not from assay-based typing. The repertoires were made available in a free public database intended to serve as a resource for research on the immune response to SARS-CoV-2. Subjects who had been exposed to COVID-19, were actively infected with it, or had recovered from it provided the deeply sampled blood TCRbeta repertoires that made up the dataset. Samples came from the ongoing ImmuneRACE study (first 160 participants) plus 1,254 subjects from 6 global collaborators. The prospective study material was composed of cDNA or gDNA derived from T cells, B-cell-depleted T cells, or PBMCs.

On the study overall, not on this receptor specifically: How much clinical and demographic metadata was included differed by source and by participant, and the metadata was provided uncurated.

Whole blood was collected in K2EDTA tubes by collaborating institutions according to the institutions' own protocols. Collaborator samples were shipped for TCRbeta analysis as frozen whole blood, isolated PBMCs, or DNA extracted from either sample type. The immunoSEQ Assay, a bias-controlled multiplex PCR, was used to amplify TCRbeta CDR3 regions from genomic DNA. From the authors' description of their analysis: The number of nucleated cells in each sample was estimated from the amplification of reference gene primers within the assay. To quantify the absolute abundance of each unique TCRbeta CDR3 rearrangement, sequence reads were collapsed and filtered. For each sample, productive Simpson clonality was calculated by taking the square root of Simpson's diversity index across productive rearrangements. TCRdb provides this immuneACCESS table in a form limited to in-frame rearrangements. Some clones are lacking; in checked studies, under half of them reflect an unresolved V gene, and why the rest are absent is not known. For V, J and clone size, that table is used; D and trimming come from the DNA. The sample table holds about 240,000 clones, of which more than 85% were seen once. The leading ten clones occupy approximately 6.8% of the sample.

V is shortened by 1 base, J by 0 bases, and the region joining them spans 6 bases. CDR1 and CDR2, per the germline V gene, are SGHRS and YFSETQ. The CDR3 runs 14 amino acids, cysteine and phenylalanine included. The sequence is cut down to CDR3 DNA, 42 bases in frame from base 1. A note on this clone: Its antigen remains unidentified. Base quality data are lacking; no much larger clone is found one base away.

The clonotype was recovered from a woman in her 70s with active or convalescent COVID-19. The specimen sequenced was peripheral blood. Recombination linked TRBV5-1 to TRBJ2-3, with the D gene not clear enough to name. The DNA sequence is TGCGCCAGCAGCTTGTCCTACAGCACAGATACGCAGTATTTT. This sequence encodes CASSLSYSTDTQYF.